Below, 21 T cell receptor beta chains from the same sample are listed, as sequenced in a study of CD8+ T cells in alopecia areata. The treatment here: oral pan-JAK inhibitor, 5-10 mg twice daily. Sequencing templates came from extracted RNA that was reverse transcribed into cDNA. The assay was immunoSEQ multiplex PCR, and TCRdb's table has in-frame clones only and misses some. The sample holds 150,000 to 200,000 clones, 50% to 70% seen once. Material: CD4+ T cells sorted from blood, obtained around week 47, from a patient treated with tofacitinib. All receptors derive from a human donor with alopecia areata.

This clone is a singleton in its sample. The chain combines TRBV29-1 with TRBJ1-5, with D possibly matching TRBD1 (5 bases). CDR3 length: 12 residues. Looked up from germline, CDR1 is SQVTM and CDR2 is ANQGSEA. V lost 4 bases, J lost 6 bases, and 10 bases lay in between. The CDR3 reads CSVVGAGQPQHF. Written as DNA, the CDR3 is TGCAGCGTTGTTGGGGCCGGTCAGCCCCAGCATTTT.

The V gene is TRBV29-1, the J gene TRBJ1-2; 11 nucleotides match TRBD1. The CDR3 is 13 amino acids. V dropped 0 bases and J dropped 6; count of bases not matched to a gene: 0. CDR1 and CDR2 from the germline V gene are SQVTM and ANQGSEA. The CDR3 DNA reads TGCAGCGTTGAAGAGGACAGGGGGCATGGCTACACCTTC. It specifies CSVEEDRGHGYTF. Supplemented by reference TRBV29-1 and TRBJ1-2, the full variable domain reads SAVISQKPSRDICQRGTSLTIQCQVDSQVTMMFWYRQQPGQSLTLIATANQGSEATYESGFVIDKFPISRPNLTFSTLTVSNMSPEDSSIYLCSVEEDRGHGYTFGSGTRLTVV.

The rearrangement joins TRBV7-2 to TRBJ2-6; 10 positions match TRBD2. Germline lookup yields CDR1 SGHTA and CDR2 FQGNSA. J was trimmed by 3 bases and V by 4 bases; bases with no gene match: 6. CDR3 length: 17 residues. CDR3 region: CASSSTSGFYGANVLTF. The CDR3, as DNA: TGTGCCAGCAGCTCGACTAGCGGGTTTTATGGGGCCAACGTCCTGACTTTC.

The sample holds one count of this clone. The gene calls are TRBV19 and TRBJ1-1; D perhaps matches TRBD1 (6 bases). Germline CDR1 LNHDA, CDR2 SQIVND (reference sequence). V shed 9 bases and J shed 0 bases, with 11 bases lying between them. This CDR3 is built from 13 residues. The CDR3 protein is CASGQFMNTEAFF. The CDR3 DNA reads TGTGCCAGCGGACAGTTCATGAACACTGAAGCTTTCTTT.

The genes are TRBV11-2 and TRBJ2-2; unclear D gene. Germline V gene data show CDR1 as SGHAT and CDR2 as FQNNGV. The ends were cut back, 0 bases at V and 5 bases at J, with 1 base in the middle. The CDR3 loop spans 12 amino acids. The chain's CDR3 is CASSLETGELFF. CDR3 DNA: TGTGCCAGCAGCTTAGAGACCGGGGAGCTGTTTTTT.

This clone was seen repeatedly, ten times or more. Its ends do not fully match the called genes, so a read error is possible. The V call is TRBV30, the J call TRBJ1-4; perhaps TRBD1 as D (5 bases). The CDR3 is made up of 11 amino acids. CDR1 is GTSNPN and CDR2 is SVGIG in the germline V gene (reference sequence). CDR3 protein: CAWMGGEKLFF. CDR3 nucleotide sequence: TGTGCTTGGATGGGGGGTGAAAAACTGTTTTTT.

This clone has a handful of counts. The identical CDR3 is also encoded by other nucleotide sequences in the sample. The J gene is TRBJ1-1, the V gene TRBV29-1; TRBD1 agrees at 8 bases. CDR1 SQVTM and CDR2 ANQGSEA come from the germline V gene. The junction had 5 bases not matched to a gene; V was cut back by 6 bases and J by 5 bases. This CDR3 contains 12 residues. Here the CDR3 reads CSVDRGRTEAFF. The CDR3 region has the DNA TGCAGCGTAGACAGGGGAAGAACTGAAGCTTTCTTT.

This sequence joins TRBV5-1 and TRBJ1-2, with unresolved D. The CDR3 contains 13 residues. The V gene's germline CDR1 is SGHRS and CDR2 YFSETQ. The ends were cut back, 0 bases at V and 7 bases at J, with 10 bases in the middle. DNA of the CDR3: TGCGCCAGCAGCTTGGAGGGTTTTGGTGGCTACACCTTC. This codes for CASSLEGFGGYTF.

CDR3 amino acids: CASSRYGQGRTGELFF. Here the CDR3 DNA reads TGTGCCAGCAGCCGCTACGGGCAGGGTAGGACCGGGGAGCTGTTTTTT. This chain joins TRBV7-2 and TRBJ2-2, with D maybe TRBD1 (5 bases). CDR3 length: 16 residues. Per the germline V gene, CDR1 is SGHTA and CDR2 is FQGNSA. Deletions cut 5 bases from V and 5 bases from J, with 18 bases between.

The rearrangement uses TRBV29-1 and TRBJ1-5; 12 bases fit TRBD1. The trim removed 7 bases at V and 5 bases at J, leaving 3 bases unmatched. CDR1 is SQVTM and CDR2 is ANQGSEA in the germline V gene. This CDR3 has 13 residues. The CDR3 nucleotides are TGCAGCGCGGGACAGGGGGCGGATCAGCCCCAGCATTTT. This codes for CSAGQGADQPQHF.

As regards this clone: At one end the junction does not follow the germline gene, possibly because of a read error. The chain carries TRBV29-1 and TRBJ2-7; TRBD1 or TRBD2 may be the D gene (5 bases each). The CDR3 is made up of 15 amino acids. In germline, CDR1 is SQVTM, CDR2 ANQGSEA. Here the CDR3 DNA reads TGCGGCGTCACTCTCGGGACCACTAGCTCCTACGAGCAGTACTTC. It translates to CGVTLGTTSSYEQYF.

J is TRBJ2-5 and V is TRBV14, with a tentative D call TRBD1 (5 bases). This CDR3 has 14 residues. Deletions cut 2 bases from V and 2 bases from J, with 9 bases between. Germline assignment: CDR1 SGHDN and CDR2 FVKESK. The CDR3, as DNA: TGTGCCAGCAGCCAAAGGGGCTCACAAGAGACCCAGTACTTC. It is translated as CASSQRGSQETQYF.

In this sample, this clone turned up a few times. The chain employs TRBV5-6 and TRBJ2-5; 8 nucleotides agree with TRBD2. Losses at the gene ends were 1 base for V and 6 bases for J; bases not matched to a gene: 11. The germline CDR1 and CDR2 sequences are SGHDT and YYEEEE. The CDR3 has 16 amino acids. The DNA of the CDR3 is TGTGCCAGCAGCTTGTTATCGACGGGGGGGCGGAAGACCCAGTACTTC. Protein: CASSLLSTGGRKTQYF.

V and J are TRBV30 and TRBJ1-2, with a possible D match to TRBD1 (5 bases). The V end lost 0 bases, the J end lost 7 bases, and 15 bases lay between the germline ends. Germline CDR1 GTSNPN, CDR2 SVGIG (reference sequence). This CDR3 has 14 amino acids. CDR3 residues: CAWSVQAGSSGYTF. For the CDR3, the DNA is TGTGCCTGGAGTGTACAGGCAGGTTCGAGTGGCTACACCTTC.

A single count supports this clone. This rearrangement joins TRBV5-1 to TRBJ2-7; weak D call: TRBD2 (5 bases). This CDR3 spans 13 amino acids. The V end lost 1 base, the J end lost 5 bases, and 10 bases lay between the germline ends. The germline V gene encodes CDR1 SGHRS and CDR2 YFSETQ. Here the CDR3 reads CASSLTLADEQYF. For the CDR3, the DNA is TGCGCCAGCAGCTTGACCCTAGCCGACGAGCAGTACTTC. Drawing the rest from reference TRBV5-1 and TRBJ2-7, the complete variable domain is KAGVTQTPRYLIKTRGQQVTLSCSPISGHRSVSWYQQTPGQGLQFLFEYFSETQRNKGNFPGRFSGRQFSNSRSEMNVSTLELGDSALYLCASSLTLADEQYFGPGTRLTVT.

V and J are TRBV7-9 and TRBJ2-3; D is unresolved. CDR3 length: 13 amino acids. V was shortened by 0 bases and J by 4 bases, with 5 bases between the two germline ends. Germline loops: CDR1 SEHNR, CDR2 FQNEAQ (reference sequence). CDR3 bases: TGTGCCAGCAGCTTAGCTAAGTCAGATACGCAGTATTTT. This sequence encodes CASSLAKSDTQYF.

The V gene is TRBV7-2, the J gene TRBJ1-2; D call uncertain. CDR1 is SGHTA and CDR2 is FQGNSA in the germline V gene. Trimming stripped 4 bases from V and 8 bases from J, with 14 bases between. This CDR3 is 13 amino acids long. Written as DNA, the CDR3 is TGTGCCAGCAGCTCGACGGCGAGTGGCGGCTACACCTTC. Its protein product is CASSSTASGGYTF. The whole variable domain, filled in from reference TRBV7-2 and TRBJ1-2, reads GAGVSQSPSNKVTEKGKDVELRCDPISGHTALYWYRQSLGQGLEFLIYFQGNSAPDKSGLPSDRFSAERTGGSVSTLTIQRTQQEDSAVYLCASSSTASGGYTFGSGTRLTVV.

This clone was found a few times. The DNA for the CDR3 is TGTGCCAGCAGCCAAGAGAGGGGGATGAGCACTGAAGCTTTCTTT. Translation: CASSQERGMSTEAFF. The V gene is TRBV14, the J gene TRBJ1-1; D might be TRBD1 (6 bases). Trimming took off 0 bases at V and 4 bases at J, with 12 bases between the two ends. The germline V gene encodes CDR1 SGHDN and CDR2 FVKESK. The CDR3 sequence is 15 residues long.

The chain links TRBV7-9 to TRBJ1-2; D might be TRBD1 (6 bases). The CDR3 length is 14 residues. Trimming left V 5 bases short and J 4 bases short, with 14 bases between. Germline loops: CDR1 SEHNR, CDR2 FQNEAQ (reference sequence). CDR3 sequence reads: CASSIIQGPYGYTF. CDR3 bases: TGTGCCAGCAGCATCATACAGGGTCCCTATGGCTACACCTTC.

The gene calls are TRBV4-3 and TRBJ1-5; D unclear. The CDR3 runs to 16 residues. CDR1 LGHNA and CDR2 YSLEER come from the germline V gene. Deletions cut 6 bases from V and 5 bases from J, with 20 bases between. The CDR3 nucleotides read TGCGCCAGCAGGCAAAGTCTCTTGGTCCCTGATCAGCCCCAGCATTTT. Amino acid sequence: CASRQSLLVPDQPQHF.

This chain connects TRBV4-3 to TRBJ1-1; TRBD1 matches at 8 bases. This CDR3 is built from 13 residues. The V and J ends lost 0 bases and 13 bases, in that order; junction bases with no gene match: 7. Germline lookup yields CDR1 LGHNA and CDR2 YSLEER. This chain's CDR3 is CASSQDIGQGRFF. The CDR3 nucleotides are TGCGCCAGCAGCCAAGACATAGGACAGGGCCGTTTCTTT.